The 20 T cell receptor delta chains reported below all come from one sample, sequenced in a study of delta chains in infants with herpesvirus infections. PBMC RNA was reverse transcribed using gamma-chain- and delta-chain-specific primers. TCRdb redid clone calling on the RT-PCR reads using CATT. The sample records around 1,500 delta-chain clones, about 8.1% being singletons. The material sequenced was peripheral blood, taken at time point 2 of longitudinal follow-up. All receptors come from a human donor who was a Ugandan infant, either HIV-exposed or HIV-unexposed (not recorded which).

By proportion, this clone is large. The chain joins TRDV1 to TRDJ1, with 9 bases aligning to TRDD3. Looked up from germline, CDR1 is TSWWSYY and CDR2 is QGS. Trimming at V came to 10 bases and at J to 0 bases, leaving 15 bases not matched to a gene. The CDR3 runs to 17 residues. The CDR3, as DNA: TGTGCTCAACCCTCCAAGCTGGGGGATGGGTACACCGATAAACTCATCTTT. Residues: CAQPSKLGDGYTDKLIF.

This clone has just a few counts. The chain is built from TRDV1 and TRDJ1; D gene unclear. TCRdb lists no J gene, so it was determined here by aligning the DNA to germline. Germline V gene sequence: CDR1 TSWWSYY, CDR2 QGS. The V gene lost 1 base and the J gene lost 0 bases, with 9 bases spanning the gap. The CDR3 sequence is 15 residues long. The CDR3 spells CALGEQLMYTDKLIF. CDR3 sequence (DNA): TGTGCTCTTGGGGAACAATTGATGTACACCGATAAACTCATCTTT.

This clone was counted only a few times. The rearrangement uses TRDV1 and TRDJ1; D is undetermined. The CDR3 has 17 amino acids. Germline V lookup: CDR1 TSWWSYY, CDR2 QGS. The germline V and J ends were trimmed by 4 bases and 0 bases, with 18 bases remaining between them. For the CDR3, the DNA is TGTGCTCTTGGGGCCCGACCTCCGGGACAGTACACCGATAAACTCATCTTT. Its translation is CALGARPPGQYTDKLIF.

In its sample, this clone is medium-sized. The rearrangement joins TRDV1 to TRDJ1; a possible D gene is TRDD3 (5 bases). Deletions cut 5 bases from V and 0 bases from J, with 25 bases between. The CDR3 is 19 amino acids. The germline CDR1 and CDR2 sequences are TSWWSYY and QGS. CDR3 sequence reads: CALGPGAGTRGRNTDKLIF. CDR3 nucleotide sequence: TGTGCTCTTGGGCCCGGGGCGGGTACGAGGGGACGAAACACCGATAAACTCATCTTT.

This clone was seen a handful of times. The V gene lacks a call, and TRDJ1 is the J gene; the D call of TRDD3 is as the table states it, not checked on the DNA. This CDR3 spans 24 amino acids. The CDR3 here is CALGEASSRPSSYWGAALTDKLIF. CDR3 nucleotides: TGTGCTCTTGGGGAAGCCTCCTCGAGGCCCTCCTCGTACTGGGGGGCAGCCCTCACCGATAAACTCATCTTT.

A word on this clone: The sample carries other DNA sequences with the same CDR3. V gene TRAV29/DV5 combines with J gene TRDJ1; 10 bases line up with TRDD3. The CDR3 runs to 18 residues. The germline gives CDR1 NSMFDY, CDR2 ISSIKDK. J gave up 0 bases and V 1 base, and 12 bases lay outside the gene matches. The CDR3 protein is CAASLLTGGFPYTDKLIF. CDR3 sequence (DNA): TGTGCAGCAAGCCTACTGACTGGGGGATTCCCGTACACCGATAAACTCATCTTT.

This chain joins TRDV1 and TRDJ1; no clear D gene. The V end lost 0 bases, the J end lost 5 bases, and 7 bases lay between the germline ends. CDR3 length equals 13 residues. Germline V gene sequence: CDR1 TSWWSYY, CDR2 QGS. The CDR3 is CALGELGPDKLIF. In nucleotides, the CDR3 is TGTGCTCTTGGGGAACTGGGCCCAGATAAACTCATCTTT.

This clone is medium-sized (0.01 to 0.1%) within its sample. This chain joins TRDV1 and TRDJ1; 9 bases are a match to TRDD3. Trimming at V came to 1 base and at J to 2 bases, leaving 14 bases not matched to a gene. Per the germline V gene, CDR1 is TSWWSYY and CDR2 is QGS. There are 19 residues in the CDR3. The CDR3 sequence: CALGERLLGDPLITDKLIF. The CDR3, as DNA: TGTGCTCTTGGGGAACGGCTACTGGGGGACCCCTTAATTACCGATAAACTCATCTTT.

This clone is labeled as large. The J gene is TRDJ1, the V gene TRDV1; 13 nucleotides line up with TRDD3. The germline V gene has CDR1 TSWWSYY and CDR2 QGS. Trimming removed 0 bases from V and 12 bases from J; junction bases left unmatched: 28. This CDR3 region has 22 residues. The CDR3 DNA reads as TGTGCTCTTGGGGAACTAAAAGAGGACCTACGCCTTTACTGGGGGATACGCGCTAGTTTCATCTTT. Translated, it gives CALGELKEDLRLYWGIRASFIF.

By sample share, this clone is large. The chain uses TRDV2 and TRDJ3; TRDD3 matches at 7 bases. CDR1 and CDR2 from the germline V gene are GEAIGNYY and EKD. V lost 0 bases, J lost 2 bases, and 24 bases stayed unmatched. There are 24 residues in the CDR3. The CDR3 loop reads CACDTATPLHWGLWMAWDTRQMFF. The CDR3 DNA sequence: TGTGCCTGTGACACCGCGACCCCCCTACACTGGGGTCTATGGATGGCCTGGGACACCCGACAGATGTTTTTC.

By proportion, this clone is large. This rearrangement joins TRDV1 to TRDJ1, with 8 bases aligning to TRDD3. The CDR3 runs to 17 residues. The germline V gene encodes CDR1 TSWWSYY and CDR2 QGS. V shed 0 bases, J shed 4 bases, and the junction held 10 bases outside the gene matches. The CDR3 loop reads CALGELGLQLGVDKLIF. In DNA, the CDR3 is TGTGCTCTTGGGGAACTTGGCCTGCAACTGGGGGTCGATAAACTCATCTTT.

Comment on this clone: A much larger clone lies a single base off, so this may be a read error. The chain has TRDV2 and TRDJ1; TRDD3 matches 8 bases. Here the J gene came from matching the DNA to germline, since TCRdb omits it. In germline, CDR1 is GEAIGNYY, CDR2 EKD. Trimming removed 4 bases from V and 0 bases from J; junction bases left unmatched: 12. The CDR3 has 17 residues. The CDR3 is CACDTNLGDWYTDKLIF. The CDR3 DNA reads TGTGCCTGTGATACCAATCTGGGGGACTGGTACACCGATAAACTCATCTTT.

A note on this clone: A clone one base away is much larger, so this may be a read error. The chain couples TRDV2 to TRDJ1; D is undetermined. Here the J gene came from matching the DNA to germline, since TCRdb omits it. Trimming took off 9 bases at V and 5 bases at J, with 6 bases between the two ends. Germline-derived CDR1 and CDR2 are GEAIGNYY and EKD. The CDR3 covers 9 residues. In DNA form, the CDR3 reads TGTGCCGGTGTGGATAAACTCATCTTT. Its protein is CAGVDKLIF.

By share, this clone counts as large. The J gene is TRDJ3, the V gene TRDV1; a possible D gene is TRDD3 (10 bases). Germline assignment: CDR1 TSWWSYY and CDR2 QGS. Trimming took 2 bases from V and 0 from J, leaving 35 bases between them. The CDR3 sequence is 26 residues long. CDR3 DNA: TGTGCTCTTGGGGAAGTGCTGGCACCTTCCTACGATGGGGGATACCAGAGCTCCTGGGACACCCGACAGATGTTTTTC. It translates to CALGEVLAPSYDGGYQSSWDTRQMFF.

This clone ranks as medium-sized (0.01 to 0.1%). This sequence joins TRDV2 and TRDJ3, with 13 bases lining up with TRDD3. Looked up from germline, CDR1 is GEAIGNYY and CDR2 is EKD. There are 20 residues in the CDR3. The V segment lost 2 bases and the J segment 0 bases; nucleotides outside the gene matches: 6. CDR3 coding DNA: TGTGCCTGTGACAAAGTACTGGGGGATACGAGCTCCTGGGACACCCGACAGATGTTTTTC. Translation: CACDKVLGDTSSWDTRQMFF.

This clone was counted a few times. V gene TRDV1 combines with J gene TRDJ1, with 10 bases identical to TRDD3. This CDR3 is 19 amino acids long. V was pared by 0 bases and J by 10 bases, with 20 bases of the junction left unmatched. Germline V gene data show CDR1 as TSWWSYY and CDR2 as QGS. DNA of the CDR3: TGTGCTCTTGGGGAACTGGGTATTCCTACTTACTGGGGGATCGAGGCACTCATCTTT. Translated, it gives CALGELGIPTYWGIEALIF.

This chain connects TRDV2 to TRDJ2, with 7 bases aligning to TRDD3. Since TCRdb gives no J gene, matching the DNA to germline was used here to assign it. CDR1 GEAIGNYY and CDR2 EKD come from the germline V gene. The CDR3 extends over 15 amino acids. The ends lost 1 base at V and 2 bases at J; junction bases unmatched: 3. The CDR3 sequence: CACDTVGDLTAQLFF. For the CDR3, the DNA is TGTGCCTGTGACACGGTGGGGGACTTGACAGCACAACTCTTCTTT.

The chain links TRDV2 to TRDJ3; 12 nucleotides match TRDD3. After removal of 3 bases from V and 2 bases from J, the junction contained 7 bases not matched to a gene. Looked up from germline, CDR1 is GEAIGNYY and CDR2 is EKD. CDR3 length: 19 amino acids. CDR3 coding DNA: TGTGCCTGTGACTTTTTTACTGGGGGATACACCTGGGACACCCGACAGATGTTTTTC. Protein: CACDFFTGGYTWDTRQMFF.

V is TRDV1 and J is TRDJ1; the D gene is possibly TRDD1 (7 bases). CDR1 and CDR2 from the germline V gene are TSWWSYY and QGS. Trimming left V 3 bases short and J 0 bases short, with 32 bases between. This CDR3 contains 22 residues. The CDR3 sequence: CALGDPRPSRGRNRVYTDKLIF. DNA for the CDR3: TGTGCTCTTGGGGACCCCCGGCCTTCCCGGGGCCGAAATAGGGTGTACACCGATAAACTCATCTTT.

This clone has only a few counts. This clone may be a read error of a much larger clone one base away. J is TRDJ1 and V is TRDV1; no clear D gene. CDR1 and CDR2 (germline): TSWWSYY, QGS. Trimming removed 6 bases at V and 6 bases at J, with 17 bases between. CDR3 length equals 14 residues. CDR3: CALGYETPCHKLIF. The CDR3 DNA sequence: TGTGCTCTTGGTTATGAGACTCCCTGTCATAAACTCATCTTT.